The clone carrying this T cell receptor beta chain was observed once. Its specificity is unknown. This entry is derived from a study of cytomegalovirus exposure and HLA in healthy donors. Study summary: A preliminary data release comprised around 85 million unique TCRs obtained from HLA-typed donors. Whole-study findings and limits: Rarity marked most TCR sequences, yet some public TCRs occurred in many donors.

PCR employed 60 Vbeta and 13 Jbeta primers. Sequencing used immunoSEQ multiplex PCR; TCRdb keeps in-frame clones, though not all of them. This sample has about 62,000 clones, with about 79% found just once. The sequence came from a man between 60 and 75 years old in good health and CMV-seropositive. The specimen was PBMCs.

Here the CDR3 DNA reads TGTGCCAGCAGTTATGCAACTAACACTGAAGCTTTCTTT. It translates to CASSYATNTEAFF. The chain has TRBV6-5 and TRBJ1-1; D is ambiguous. The germline V gene encodes CDR1 MNHEY and CDR2 SVGAGI. Trimming stripped 3 bases from V and 2 bases from J, with 7 bases between. The CDR3 length is 13 residues.